Listed below are T cell receptor beta chains from one sample, sequenced in a study of blood T cell repertoires in COVID-19. This table comes from immunoSEQ multiplex PCR, and its TCRdb copy is limited to in-frame clones, with some not included. The data show a few hundred thousand clones, around 89% seen once. Sequenced: peripheral blood. The origin of the receptors is a woman in her thirties with COVID-19, enrolled during active disease. CDR3s include the opening cysteine and the closing phenylalanine or tryptophan. The D gene is left open where the match is weak. Size is omitted from some rows. Given values are once, few, many or a class for expanded clones.

v_call: TRBV11-2
j_call: TRBJ1-3
clone_size: many
d_call: NA
cdr3_aa: CASSLQQVSGNTIYF
cdr3_nt: TGTGCCAGCAGCTTACAGCAGGTCTCTGGAAACACCATATATTTT

v_call: TRBV6-1
j_call: TRBJ1-1
clone_size: few
d_call: TRBD1
cdr3_aa: CASSEPGQGATEAFF
cdr3_nt: TGTGCCAGCAGTGAACCGGGACAGGGGGCCACTGAAGCTTTCTTT

v_call: TRBV6-2/TRBV6-3
j_call: TRBJ1-2
clone_size: NA
d_call: TRBD1
cdr3_aa: CASSIQGDYGYTF
cdr3_nt: TGTGCCAGCAGTATTCAGGGGGACTATGGCTACACCTTC

v_call: TRBV11-2
j_call: TRBJ2-7
clone_size: few
d_call: TRBD1
cdr3_aa: CASSWGQGPYEQYF
cdr3_nt: TGTGCCAGCAGCTGGGGACAGGGCCCCTACGAGCAGTACTTC

v_call: TRBV7-2
j_call: TRBJ1-2
clone_size: NA
d_call: NA
cdr3_aa: CASSSQGGGGKSYGYTF
cdr3_nt: TGTGCCAGCAGCTCCCAAGGCGGGGGGGGAAAAAGCTATGGCTACACCTTC

v_call: TRBV4-1
j_call: TRBJ2-1
clone_size: NA
d_call: TRBD2
cdr3_aa: CASSQDLGRGSYNEQFF
cdr3_nt: TGCGCCAGCAGCCAAGATTTAGGGAGGGGCTCCTACAATGAGCAGTTCTTC

v_call: TRBV7-7
j_call: TRBJ1-5
clone_size: NA
d_call: NA
cdr3_aa: CASSLARDWENQPQHF
cdr3_nt: TGTGCTAGCAGCTTAGCCCGGGACTGGGAGAATCAGCCCCAGCATTTT

v_call: TRBV6-2/TRBV6-3
j_call: TRBJ2-3
clone_size: once
d_call: TRBD1
cdr3_aa: CASSFQGVSTDTQYF
cdr3_nt: TGTGCCAGCAGTTTCCAGGGGGTTAGCACAGATACGCAGTATTTT

v_call: TRBV7-2
j_call: TRBJ1-2
clone_size: NA
d_call: NA
cdr3_aa: CASSSSPDRFYGYTF
cdr3_nt: TGTGCCAGCAGCTCCTCCCCGGACAGATTTTATGGCTACACCTTC

v_call: TRBV18
j_call: TRBJ2-4
clone_size: NA
d_call: NA
cdr3_aa: CASSPRSGLAKNIQYF
cdr3_nt: TGTGCCAGCTCACCACGGTCAGGACTAGCCAAAAACATTCAGTACTTC

v_call: TRBV7-2
j_call: TRBJ2-1
clone_size: once
d_call: TRBD2
cdr3_aa: CASSLTSGMGQGEQFF
cdr3_nt: TGTGCCAGCAGCTTGACTAGCGGGATGGGGCAGGGTGAGCAGTTCTTC

v_call: TRBV6-5
j_call: TRBJ1-1
clone_size: once
d_call: TRBD1
cdr3_aa: CASSYQGAAFF
cdr3_nt: TGTGCCAGCAGTTACCAGGGGGCGGCTTTCTTT

v_call: TRBV27
j_call: TRBJ1-4
clone_size: NA
d_call: NA
cdr3_aa: CASSFISGGRGEKLFF
cdr3_nt: TGTGCCAGCAGTTTTATTAGCGGGGGGCGAGGTGAAAAACTGTTTTTT

v_call: TRBV27
j_call: TRBJ2-1
clone_size: NA
d_call: TRBD2
cdr3_aa: CASSLISGVNNEQFF
cdr3_nt: TGTGCCAGCAGTTTGATAAGCGGGGTTAACAATGAGCAGTTCTTC

v_call: TRBV28
j_call: TRBJ2-1
clone_size: NA
d_call: TRBD1
cdr3_aa: CASIKGGQGTNEQFF
cdr3_nt: TGTGCCAGCATCAAAGGGGGCCAGGGGACAAATGAGCAGTTCTTC

v_call: TRBV7-8
j_call: TRBJ1-1
clone_size: NA
d_call: NA
cdr3_aa: CASSPPDRSVTEAFF
cdr3_nt: TGTGCCAGCAGCCCCCCCGACAGGAGTGTCACTGAAGCTTTCTTT

v_call: TRBV3-1/TRBV3-2
j_call: TRBJ2-3
clone_size: NA
d_call: TRBD2
cdr3_aa: CASSQFPTSDSGTDTQYF
cdr3_nt: TGTGCCAGCAGCCAGTTCCCGACTAGCGATTCGGGCACAGATACGCAGTATTTT

v_call: TRBV28
j_call: TRBJ1-2
clone_size: NA
d_call: TRBD1
cdr3_aa: CASSSTGAPWYGYTF
cdr3_nt: TGTGCCAGCAGTTCTACAGGGGCCCCTTGGTATGGCTACACCTTC

v_call: TRBV7-2
j_call: TRBJ1-2
clone_size: NA
d_call: TRBD1
cdr3_aa: CASSLVGGDRGDGYTF
cdr3_nt: TGTGCCAGCAGCTTAGTCGGGGGGGACAGGGGAGATGGCTACACCTTC

v_call: TRBV6-5
j_call: TRBJ2-7
clone_size: NA
d_call: NA
cdr3_aa: CASSSQRYEQYF
cdr3_nt: TGTGCCAGCAGTTCCCAGAGGTACGAGCAGTACTTC

v_call: TRBV4-3
j_call: TRBJ1-6
clone_size: NA
d_call: NA
cdr3_aa: CASSPEVSPLGSPLHF
cdr3_nt: TGCGCCAGCAGCCCTGAGGTCTCTCCGTTGGGTTCACCCCTCCACTTT

v_call: TRBV11-3
j_call: TRBJ2-2
clone_size: NA
d_call: NA
cdr3_aa: CASSLSAGELFF
cdr3_nt: TGTGCCAGCAGCTTGTCGGCCGGGGAGCTGTTTTTT

v_call: TRBV6-5
j_call: TRBJ1-5
clone_size: NA
d_call: TRBD1
cdr3_aa: CASRQGNQPQHF
cdr3_nt: TGTGCCAGCAGACAGGGGAATCAGCCCCAGCATTTT

v_call: TRBV14
j_call: TRBJ2-1
clone_size: NA
d_call: TRBD2
cdr3_aa: CASSPLAAPAGGSVEQFF
cdr3_nt: TGTGCCAGCAGCCCCCTGGCGGCTCCTGCGGGGGGCTCCGTTGAGCAGTTCTTC